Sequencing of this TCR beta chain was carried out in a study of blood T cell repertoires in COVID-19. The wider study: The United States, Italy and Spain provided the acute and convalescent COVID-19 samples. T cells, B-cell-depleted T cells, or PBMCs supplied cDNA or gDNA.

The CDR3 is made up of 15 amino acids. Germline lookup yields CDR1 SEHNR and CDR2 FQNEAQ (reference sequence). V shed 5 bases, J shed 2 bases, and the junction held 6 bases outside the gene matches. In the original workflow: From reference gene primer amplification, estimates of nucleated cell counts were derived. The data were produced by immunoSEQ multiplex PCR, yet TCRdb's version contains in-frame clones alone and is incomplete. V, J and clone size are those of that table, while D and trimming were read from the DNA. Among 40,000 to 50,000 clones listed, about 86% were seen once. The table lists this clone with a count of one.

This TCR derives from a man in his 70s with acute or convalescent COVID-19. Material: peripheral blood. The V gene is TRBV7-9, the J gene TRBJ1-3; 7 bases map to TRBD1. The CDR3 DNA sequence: TGTGCCAGCAGCCCGCGGACAGGTACTGGAAACACCATATATTTT. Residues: CASSPRTGTGNTIYF.